This T cell receptor beta chain is drawn from a study of shared clonotypes between healthy human individuals. The germline CDR1 and CDR2 sequences are WNHNN and SYGVQD (reference sequence). This CDR3 contains 14 residues. J lost 4 bases, V lost 5 bases, and 8 bases had no gene match. Replicate sorted-subset PCRs were loaded with 150 to 250 ng DNA, 30,000 to 35,000 T cell genomes. Sequencing was performed with immunoSEQ multiplex PCR; in TCRdb, only in-frame clones are kept and a portion is missing. This table holds under 2.5 million clones, under 95% found once. Study-wide points: Sampling covered nothing but blood. Tissue TCR repertoires likely differ from those found in blood.

To note about this clone: No antigen is known for it.

The TCR was taken from a man aged 18 to 30 in good health. Some clones in this sample may be carry-over from other donors' samples. Source material: naive CD4+ T cells from PBMCs. Subset meaning: CD45RA+ positively selected. The chain couples TRBV10-1 to TRBJ2-7; the match to TRBD2 covers 7 bases. The CDR3 reads CASSQGGFGYEQYF. For the CDR3, the DNA is TGCGCCAGCAGTCAGGGAGGGTTCGGTTACGAGCAGTACTTC.